This entry lists 19 T cell receptor beta chains sequenced from one sample in a study of identical twins. TCRdb reanalysed the 5' RACE reads using MiXCR and keeps one entry per CDR3 protein. The data show approximately 680,000 distinct CDR3 sequences, about 7.6% seen once. The data were also submitted as part of a second study, on yellow fever vaccine responses in identical twins.

The sample consisted of PBMCs. These receptors were collected from a woman aged 18-29 years in good health.

Many counts were recorded for this clonotype. This chain uses TRBV20-1 with TRBJ1-2; TRBD1 might be the D (6 bases). The germline V gene has CDR1 DFQATT and CDR2 SNEGSKA (reference sequence). Trimming removed 2 bases from V and 10 bases from J, with 20 bases in between. This CDR3 comprises 14 residues. The CDR3 reads CSARNIQGFSVYTF. Written as DNA, the CDR3 is TGCAGTGCTAGAAATATACAGGGTTTTTCTGTCTACACCTTC.

This clonotype was found a few times. The chain joins TRBV9 to TRBJ2-7; D call uncertain. CDR3 length equals 15 residues. Germline assignment: CDR1 SGDLS and CDR2 YYNGEE. V dropped 0 bases and J dropped 2 bases, with 12 bases sitting between them. The CDR3 bases are TGTGCCAGCAGCGTAGGTCCCCTGGACCCCTACGAGCAGTACTTC. It translates to CASSVGPLDPYEQYF. Together with reference TRBV9 and TRBJ2-7, the CDR3 gives the full variable domain: DSGVTQTPKHLITATGQRVTLRCSPRSGDLSVYWYQQSLDQGLQFLIQYYNGEERAKGNILERFSAQQFPDLHSELNLSSLELGDSALYFCASSVGPLDPYEQYFGPGTRLTVT.

With respect to this clonotype: The junction shows a germline mismatch at one end, possibly a read error. J is TRBJ2-1 and V is TRBV6-2 or TRBV6-3; D remains unclear. Per germline, CDR1 MNHEY and CDR2 SVGEGT. The CDR3 is 16 residues long. The DNA for the CDR3 is TGTGCCCGCAGTTACCGACCTGGGTTGAGGTACAATGAGCAGTTCTTC. As protein: CARSYRPGLRYNEQFF.

The J gene is TRBJ1-6, the V gene TRBV3-1; a weak D match, TRBD1 (5 bases). The CDR3 runs to 14 residues. In germline, CDR1 is LGHDT, CDR2 YNNKEL (reference sequence). V shed 4 bases and J shed 9 bases, with 13 bases lying between them. The CDR3 loop reads CASSLERGRSPLHF. CDR3 DNA: TGTGCCAGCAGCCTAGAAAGGGGTCGTTCACCCCTCCACTTT.

This clonotype was observed a few times. CDR3 in DNA: TGTGCCACCAGCAGGGAGGAGTACTATGGCTACACCTTC. Translated: CATSREEYYGYTF. J is TRBJ1-2 and V is TRBV15; no clear D. Trimming removed 3 bases at V and 3 bases at J, with 8 bases between. The CDR3 is 13 residues long. CDR1 is LNHNV and CDR2 is YYDKDF in the germline V gene (reference sequence).

This clonotype was counted between two and nine times. CDR3 DNA: TGCAGTGCGAGCCTAGCGGGAGTAGCCAAAAACATTCAGTACTTC. This translates into CSASLAGVAKNIQYF. The chain uses TRBV20-1 and TRBJ2-4; 10 nucleotides line up with TRBD2. This CDR3 contains 15 residues. V shed 6 bases, J shed 0 bases, and the junction held 5 bases outside the gene matches. Germline CDR1 reads DFQATT; CDR2 reads SNEGSKA (reference sequence).

In its sample, this clonotype was seen many times. The V call is TRBV29-1, the J call TRBJ1-3; D gene ambiguous. The CDR3 contains 17 residues. Germline V lookup: CDR1 SQVTM, CDR2 ANQGSEA. The germline V and J ends were trimmed by 3 bases and 1 base, with 19 bases remaining between them. CDR3 residues: CSVDMGLWGESGNTIYF. The CDR3 DNA sequence: TGCAGCGTTGATATGGGTCTTTGGGGTGAATCTGGAAACACCATATATTTT.

This sequence joins TRBV24-1 and TRBJ2-5; the D is unclear. V lost 4 bases and J lost 8, with 13 bases in between. This CDR3 contains 13 residues. Germline V gene lookup returns CDR1 KGHDR and CDR2 SFDVKD. This chain's CDR3 is CATSETSVDTQYF. Written as DNA, the CDR3 is TGTGCCACCAGTGAGACGAGCGTGGATACCCAGTACTTC.

A few counts support this clonotype. The CDR3 sequence is CSVEEARDRVNEQYF. For the CDR3, the DNA is TGCAGCGTTGAAGAAGCCCGGGACAGGGTGAACGAGCAGTACTTC. The J gene is TRBJ2-7, the V gene TRBV29-1, with 9 bases fitting TRBD1. The CDR3 consists of 15 residues. The germline gives CDR1 SQVTM, CDR2 ANQGSEA. Losses at the gene ends were 0 bases for V and 5 bases for J; bases not matched to a gene: 8.

This clonotype was seen ten or more times. This chain uses TRBV29-1 with TRBJ1-1; 7 bases align to TRBD1. The CDR3 is made up of 13 amino acids. Germline trimming cut 3 bases from V and 1 base from J; bases unmatched to any gene: 2. Germline V gives CDR1 SQVTM, CDR2 ANQGSEA. CDR3 nucleotide sequence: TGCAGCGTTGAGGGACAGCCGAACACTGAAGCTTTCTTT. It translates to CSVEGQPNTEAFF.

Many counts were recorded for this clonotype. The chain recombines TRBV5-5 with TRBJ1-1; a possible D gene is TRBD1 (5 bases). The CDR3 covers 15 residues. Trimming pared 2 bases from V and 0 bases from J, leaving 11 bases between. Germline CDR1 reads SGHKS; CDR2 reads YYEKEE (reference sequence). The CDR3 here is CASSFPGTLNTEAFF. The CDR3 region has the DNA TGTGCCAGCAGCTTCCCTGGGACGTTGAACACTGAAGCTTTCTTT.

This clonotype has a handful of counts. J is TRBJ2-3 and V is TRBV12-3 or TRBV12-4; 10 bases are shared with TRBD2. The CDR3 loop spans 17 amino acids. Trimming cost V 3 bases and J 5 bases; bases outside gene matches: 11. In DNA, the CDR3 is TGTGCCAGCAGTTTCTTAGCGAGCGGGGGGGCCGGAGATACGCAGTATTTT. Protein product: CASSFLASGGAGDTQYF.

The V gene is TRBV7-9, the J gene TRBJ2-2; TRBD1 or TRBD2 may be the D gene (5 bases each). This CDR3 spans 16 amino acids. The ends were cut back, 5 bases at V and 5 bases at J, with 18 bases in the middle. Germline V gene sequence: CDR1 SEHNR, CDR2 FQNEAQ (reference sequence). The CDR3 spells CASSPAGTVSTGELFF. The CDR3 DNA follows: TGTGCCAGCAGCCCAGCCGGGACGGTCTCAACCGGGGAGCTGTTTTTT.

This clonotype came up a few times. The chain recombines TRBV7-8 with TRBJ2-1, with 7 positions matching TRBD2. This CDR3 is built from 16 residues. CDR1 is SGHVS and CDR2 is FQNEAQ in the germline V gene. Unmatched junction bases numbered 7, after V lost 0 bases and J lost 5 bases. CDR3 sequence reads: CASSLAPWEGHNEQFF. CDR3 in DNA: TGTGCCAGCAGCTTAGCCCCCTGGGAGGGACACAATGAGCAGTTCTTC.

The chain links TRBV24-1 to TRBJ2-3, with a tentative D call TRBD2 (7 bases). Germline V gene sequence: CDR1 KGHDR, CDR2 SFDVKD. Trimming cost V 7 bases and J 5 bases, with 15 bases left between them. The length of the CDR3 is 14 residues. The CDR3 nucleotides are TGTGCCACCAGAGGCGGGGGCCCTTTAGATACGCAGTATTTT. Its translation is CATRGGGPLDTQYF.

This clonotype was counted between two and nine times. This CDR3 is CASSSRGGPPYNEQFF. For the CDR3, the DNA is TGTGCCAGCAGTTCCCGCGGGGGGCCCCCCTACAATGAGCAGTTCTTC. The chain carries TRBV7-9 and TRBJ2-1, with 8 bases identical to TRBD2. The germline V gene encodes CDR1 SEHNR and CDR2 FQNEAQ (reference sequence). This CDR3 contains 16 residues. V lost 6 bases, J lost 2 bases, and 9 bases stayed unmatched. The full variable domain, with the rest looked up from reference TRBV7-9 and TRBJ2-1, is DTGVSQNPRHKITKRGQNVTFRCDPISEHNRLYWYRQTLGQGPEFLTYFQNEAQLEKSRLLSDRFSAERPKGSFSTLEIQRTEQGDSAMYLCASSSRGGPPYNEQFFGPGTRLTVL.

The V gene is TRBV27, the J gene TRBJ2-1; D possibly corresponds to TRBD2 (5 bases). CDR1 is MNHEY, CDR2 SMNVEV, per germline (reference sequence). V shed 3 bases and J shed 15 bases, with 21 bases lying between them. The CDR3 sequence is 14 residues long. CDR3 sequence reads: CASSFLGSGSRLFF. Written as DNA, the CDR3 is TGTGCCAGCAGTTTCCTGGGGTCGGGGTCGAGGTTGTTCTTC.

This clonotype has more than one count but fewer than ten. The chain has TRBV5-6 and TRBJ1-5; 7 bases map to TRBD1. Germline CDR1 SGHDT, CDR2 YYEEEE. This CDR3 has 14 residues. Trimming took 4 bases from V and 5 from J; bases not matched to a gene: 6. The DNA for the CDR3 is TGTGCCAGCAGCCTTCGACAGGGTTATCAGCCCCAGCATTTT. This translates into CASSLRQGYQPQHF. Based on the CDR3 plus reference TRBV5-6 and TRBJ1-5, the full variable domain is DAGVTQSPTHLIKTRGQQVTLRCSPKSGHDTVSWYQQALGQGPQFIFQYYEEEERQRGNFPDRFSGHQFPNYSSELNVNALLLGDSALYLCASSLRQGYQPQHFGDGTRLSIL.

The chain employs TRBV6-1 and TRBJ2-1; 9 bases map to TRBD2. CDR1 is MNHNS and CDR2 is SASEGT in the germline V gene. V lost 8 bases and J lost 9; bases outside the gene matches: 8. This CDR3 is 13 amino acids long. CDR3 loop: CASVPSGATEQFF. The CDR3 DNA sequence: TGTGCCAGCGTCCCTAGCGGGGCCACTGAGCAGTTCTTC.